This TCR beta chain was obtained from a study of immune evolution from preneoplasia to lung adenocarcinoma. Regarding the study as a whole: From normal lung to invasive adenocarcinoma, top clone frequencies appeared to decrease. Later-stage lesions seemingly showed higher T cell density and diversity than normal lung.

As for this clone: As yet, its antigen is unknown.

Sequencing used immunoSEQ multiplex PCR; TCRdb keeps in-frame clones, though not all of them. Among 5,000 to 6,000 clones listed, 81% were seen once. Patients had resection in Japan or China between about 2013 and 2017. The V and J ends lost 1 base and 2 bases, in that order; junction bases with no gene match: 6. This CDR3 is 17 amino acids long. Germline V gene lookup returns CDR1 SGHVS and CDR2 FNYEAQ. This chain links TRBV7-6 with TRBJ1-5, with 9 bases fitting TRBD1. The sample taken for sequencing was FFPE normal lung tissue adjacent to the tumor. This clonotype was sampled from a person aged 50-75 years with lung adenocarcinoma. The CDR3 DNA follows: TGTGCCAGCAGCTTAGGGTCACGGACAGGGGGCAATCAGCCCCAGCATTTT. Its protein is CASSLGSRTGGNQPQHF.